The next 6 T cell receptor beta chains were all read from a single sample in a study of T cells in Graves' hyperthyroidism and ophthalmopathy. There were TCR beta CDR3 regions amplified from RNA transcripts. The HTBI primer set was used in a first-round RT-PCR of the TCR CDR3. Each CDR3 protein gets one entry after TCRdb re-called the multiplex PCR reads with MiXCR. Of nearly 750,000 distinct CDR3 sequences in the sample, 30% to 40% were seen once. Source material: blood. Receptors were obtained from a woman in her thirties or forties with Graves' hyperthyroidism.

This clonotype was detected ten times or more. In nucleotides, the CDR3 is TGTGCCAGCAGACCGACAGGGACGGAGCACACTGAAGCTTTCTTT. It translates to CASRPTGTEHTEAFF. The rearrangement uses TRBV9 and TRBJ1-1; 7 bases map to TRBD1. Germline values: CDR1 SGDLS, CDR2 YYNGEE. The CDR3 runs 15 residues. V was pared by 5 bases and J by 3 bases, with 10 bases of the junction left unmatched.

This clonotype has at least ten counts. This chain links TRBV12-3 or TRBV12-4 with TRBJ1-1, with D maybe TRBD1 (5 bases). The CDR3 has 13 residues. V lost 2 bases, J lost 7 bases, and 11 bases lay in between. The DNA for the CDR3 is TGTGCCAGCAGTTTACAGGGCATCGGTGAAGCTTTCTTT. Encoded protein: CASSLQGIGEAFF.

This clonotype occurred many times. Likely a read error: the CDR3 ends without its conserved phenylalanine or tryptophan. The DNA is left out, because the CDR3 cannot be placed on it with certainty; the CDR3 is given as TCRdb lists it. The chain couples TRBV4-3 to TRBJ1-3. Per germline, CDR1 LGHNA and CDR2 YSLEER. The CDR3 contains 9 residues when both ends are counted. The CDR3 spells CASSCRSRP.

The chain combines TRBV7-2 with TRBJ1-4; 9 bases agree with TRBD1. The CDR3 contains 15 residues. The V segment lost 5 bases and the J segment 8 bases; nucleotides outside the gene matches: 9. CDR1 and CDR2 from the germline V gene are SGHTA and FQGNSA. The CDR3 DNA sequence: TGTGCCAGCAGCCGACGGGGACAGGGTATAGAAAAACTGTTTTTT. Translation gives CASSRRGQGIEKLFF.

The chain has TRBV28 and TRBJ2-7; D is perhaps TRBD2 (6 bases). The CDR3 extends over 12 amino acids. The germline V gene has CDR1 MDHEN and CDR2 SYDVKM. Trimming stripped 6 bases from V and 7 bases from J, with 13 bases between. The CDR3 sequence: CASSIAGHEQYF. The CDR3 nucleotides are TGTGCCAGCAGCATCGCGGGGCATGAGCAGTACTTC.

This chain links TRBV29-1 with TRBJ1-5; D is unresolved. The CDR3 has 11 amino acids. Germline lookup yields CDR1 SQVTM and CDR2 ANQGSEA. V was clipped by 6 bases and J by 1 base, with 4 bases between them. The CDR3 DNA sequence: TGCAGCGTCGGGAGCAATCAGCCCCAGCATTTT. It codes for CSVGSNQPQHF.